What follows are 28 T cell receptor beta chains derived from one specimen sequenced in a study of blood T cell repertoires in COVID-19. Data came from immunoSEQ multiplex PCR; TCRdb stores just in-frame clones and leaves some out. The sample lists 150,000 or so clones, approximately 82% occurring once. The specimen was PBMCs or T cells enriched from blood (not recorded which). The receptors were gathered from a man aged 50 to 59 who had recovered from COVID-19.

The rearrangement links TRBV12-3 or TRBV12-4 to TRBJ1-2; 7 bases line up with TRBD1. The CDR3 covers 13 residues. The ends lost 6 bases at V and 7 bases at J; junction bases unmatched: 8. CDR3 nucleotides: TGTGCCAGCAGCGTAGGGGGCCGCGGTGGCTACACCTTC. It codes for CASSVGGRGGYTF.

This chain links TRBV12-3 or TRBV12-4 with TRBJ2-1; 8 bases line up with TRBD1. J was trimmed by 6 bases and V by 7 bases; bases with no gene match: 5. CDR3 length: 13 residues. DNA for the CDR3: TGTGCCAGCAATGACAGGGGCGGCAATGAGCAGTTCTTC. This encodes CASNDRGGNEQFF.

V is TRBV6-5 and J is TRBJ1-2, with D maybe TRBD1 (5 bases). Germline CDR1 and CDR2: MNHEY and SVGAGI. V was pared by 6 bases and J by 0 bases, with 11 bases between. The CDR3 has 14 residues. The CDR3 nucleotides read TGTGCCAGCAGGGGCGGAGGGGCTAACTATGGCTACACCTTC. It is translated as CASRGGGANYGYTF.

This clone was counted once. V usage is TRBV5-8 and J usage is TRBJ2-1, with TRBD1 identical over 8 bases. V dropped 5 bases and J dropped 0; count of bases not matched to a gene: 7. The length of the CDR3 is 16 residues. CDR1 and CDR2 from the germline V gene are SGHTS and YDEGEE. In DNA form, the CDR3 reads TGTGCCAGCAGTTCAGGACAGGGAGGCTCCTACAATGAGCAGTTCTTC. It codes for CASSSGQGGSYNEQFF.

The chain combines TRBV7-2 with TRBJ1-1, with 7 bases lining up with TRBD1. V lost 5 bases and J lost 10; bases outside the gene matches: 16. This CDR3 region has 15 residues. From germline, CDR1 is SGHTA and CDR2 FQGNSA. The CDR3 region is CASSPIAGQARRAFF. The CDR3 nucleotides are TGTGCCAGCAGCCCTATCGCCGGACAGGCGCGGAGAGCTTTCTTT.

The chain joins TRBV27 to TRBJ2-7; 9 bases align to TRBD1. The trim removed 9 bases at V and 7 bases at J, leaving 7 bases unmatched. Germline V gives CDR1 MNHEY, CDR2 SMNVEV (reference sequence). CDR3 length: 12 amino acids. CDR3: CASSGTGIEQYF. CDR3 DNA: TGTGCCAGTTCCGGGACAGGGATAGAGCAGTACTTC.

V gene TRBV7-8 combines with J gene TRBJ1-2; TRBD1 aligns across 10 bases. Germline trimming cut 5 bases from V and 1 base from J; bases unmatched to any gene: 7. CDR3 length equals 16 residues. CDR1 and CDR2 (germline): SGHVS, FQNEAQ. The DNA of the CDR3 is TGTGCCAGCAGCCCGTGGGGACAGGGGCGTAACTATGGCTACACCTTC. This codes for CASSPWGQGRNYGYTF.

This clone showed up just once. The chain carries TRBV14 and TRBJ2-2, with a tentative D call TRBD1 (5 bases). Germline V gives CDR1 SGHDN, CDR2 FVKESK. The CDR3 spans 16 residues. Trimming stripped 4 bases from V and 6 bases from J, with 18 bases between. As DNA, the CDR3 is TGTGCCAGCAGCCGAACCCGTAGGGGCCAGGCCGGGGAGCTGTTTTTT. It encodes CASSRTRRGQAGELFF.

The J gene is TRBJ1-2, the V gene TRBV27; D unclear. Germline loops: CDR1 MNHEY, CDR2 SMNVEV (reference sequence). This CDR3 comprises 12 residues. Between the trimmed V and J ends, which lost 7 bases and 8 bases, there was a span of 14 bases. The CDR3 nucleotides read TGTGCCAGCAAAAACCCGGGAAGCGGCTACACCTTC. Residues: CASKNPGSGYTF.

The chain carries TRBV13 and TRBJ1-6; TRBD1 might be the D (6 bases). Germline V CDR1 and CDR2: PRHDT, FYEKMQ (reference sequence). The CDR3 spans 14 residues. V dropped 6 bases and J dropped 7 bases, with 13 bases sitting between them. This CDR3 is CASRVAGGNSPLHF. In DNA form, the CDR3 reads TGTGCCAGCAGAGTCGCGGGGGGCAATTCACCCCTCCACTTT.

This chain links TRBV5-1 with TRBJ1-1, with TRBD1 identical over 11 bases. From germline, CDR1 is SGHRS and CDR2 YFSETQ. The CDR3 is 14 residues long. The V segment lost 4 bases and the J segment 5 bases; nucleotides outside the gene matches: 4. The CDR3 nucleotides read TGCGCCAGCAGCGGAGGGACAGGGGGGACTGAAGCTTTCTTT. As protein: CASSGGTGGTEAFF.

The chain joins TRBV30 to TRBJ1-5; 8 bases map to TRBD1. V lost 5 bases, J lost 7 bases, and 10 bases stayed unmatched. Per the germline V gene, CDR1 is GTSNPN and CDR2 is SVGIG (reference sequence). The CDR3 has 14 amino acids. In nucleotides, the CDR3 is TGTGCCTGGGCCCCGGGACAGGTAGGGCAGCCCCAGCATTTT. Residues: CAWAPGQVGQPQHF.

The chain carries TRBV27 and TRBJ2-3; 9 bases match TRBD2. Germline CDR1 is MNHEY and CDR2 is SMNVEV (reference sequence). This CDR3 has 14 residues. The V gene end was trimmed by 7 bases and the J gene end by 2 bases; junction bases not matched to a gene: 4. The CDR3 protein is CASKSGGPTDTQYF. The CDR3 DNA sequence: TGTGCCAGCAAAAGCGGGGGGCCCACAGATACGCAGTATTTT.

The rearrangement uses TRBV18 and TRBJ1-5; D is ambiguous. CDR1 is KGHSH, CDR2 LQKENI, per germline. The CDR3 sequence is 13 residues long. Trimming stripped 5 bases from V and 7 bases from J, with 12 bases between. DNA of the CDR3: TGTGCCAGCTCAAAGGGAGTTGGGCAGCCCCAGCATTTT. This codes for CASSKGVGQPQHF.

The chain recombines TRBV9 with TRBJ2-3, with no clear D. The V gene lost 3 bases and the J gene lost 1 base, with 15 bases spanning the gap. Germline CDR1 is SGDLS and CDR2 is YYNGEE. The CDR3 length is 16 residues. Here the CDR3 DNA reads TGTGCCAGCAGCGCTCGGGTCCTAGGCGGCACAGATACGCAGTATTTT. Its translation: CASSARVLGGTDTQYF.

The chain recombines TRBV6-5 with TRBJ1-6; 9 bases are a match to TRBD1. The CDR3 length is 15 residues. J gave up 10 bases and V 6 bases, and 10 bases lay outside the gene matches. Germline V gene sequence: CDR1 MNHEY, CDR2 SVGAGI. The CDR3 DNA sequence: TGTGCCAGCAGCCGTACCGGGGACAGGGTATCACCCCTCCACTTT. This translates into CASSRTGDRVSPLHF.

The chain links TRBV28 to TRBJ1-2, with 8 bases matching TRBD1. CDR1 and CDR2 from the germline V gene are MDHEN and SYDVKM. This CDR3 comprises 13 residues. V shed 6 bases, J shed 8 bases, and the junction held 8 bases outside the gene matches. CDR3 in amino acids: CASRLGQGYGYTF. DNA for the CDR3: TGTGCCAGCAGGCTCGGACAGGGATACGGCTACACCTTC.

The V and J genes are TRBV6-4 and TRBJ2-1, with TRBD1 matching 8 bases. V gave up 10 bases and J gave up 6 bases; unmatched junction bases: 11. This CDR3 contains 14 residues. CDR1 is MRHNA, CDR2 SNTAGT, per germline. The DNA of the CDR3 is TGTGCCACCCGGACAGGGAACGTCCTCAATGAGCAGTTCTTC. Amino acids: CATRTGNVLNEQFF.

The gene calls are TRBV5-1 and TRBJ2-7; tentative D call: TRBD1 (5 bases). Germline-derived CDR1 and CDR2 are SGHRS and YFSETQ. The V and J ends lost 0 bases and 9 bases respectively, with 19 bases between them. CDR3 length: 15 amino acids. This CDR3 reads CASSLGARVLSGQYF. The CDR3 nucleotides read TGCGCCAGCAGCTTGGGAGCCAGGGTATTAAGTGGGCAGTACTTC.

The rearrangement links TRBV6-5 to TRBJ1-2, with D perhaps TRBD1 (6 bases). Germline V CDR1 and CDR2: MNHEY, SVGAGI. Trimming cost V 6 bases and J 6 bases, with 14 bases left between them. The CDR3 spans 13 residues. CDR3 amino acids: CASRETGSNGYTF. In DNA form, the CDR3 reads TGTGCCAGCAGGGAGACAGGTTCCAATGGCTACACCTTC.

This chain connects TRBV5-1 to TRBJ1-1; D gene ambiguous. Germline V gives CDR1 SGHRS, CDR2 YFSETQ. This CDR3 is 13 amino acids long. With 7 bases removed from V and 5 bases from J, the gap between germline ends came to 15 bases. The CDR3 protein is CASSLAAVTEAFF. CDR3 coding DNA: TGCGCCAGCTCCCTGGCGGCGGTTACTGAAGCTTTCTTT.

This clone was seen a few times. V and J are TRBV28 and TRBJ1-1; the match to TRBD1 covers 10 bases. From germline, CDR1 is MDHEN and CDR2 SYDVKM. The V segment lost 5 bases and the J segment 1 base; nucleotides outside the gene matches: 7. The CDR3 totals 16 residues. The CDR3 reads CASSPGTGAGNTEAFF. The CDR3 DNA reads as TGTGCCAGCAGTCCCGGGACAGGGGCAGGGAACACTGAAGCTTTCTTT.

CDR3 residues: CASRAGTRQETQYF. DNA for the CDR3: TGTGCCAGCAGGGCCGGGACTAGACAAGAGACCCAGTACTTC. The chain couples TRBV2 to TRBJ2-5, with TRBD2 identical over 8 bases. V dropped 6 bases and J dropped 2; count of bases not matched to a gene: 5. Per germline, CDR1 SNHLY and CDR2 FYNNEI. This CDR3 spans 14 amino acids. Full variable domain (missing parts from reference TRBV2 and TRBJ2-5): EPEVTQTPSHQVTQMGQEVILRCVPISNHLYFYWYRQILGQKVEFLVSFYNNEISEKSEIFDDQFSVERPDGSNFTLKIRSTKLEDSAMYFCASRAGTRQETQYFGPGTRLLVL.

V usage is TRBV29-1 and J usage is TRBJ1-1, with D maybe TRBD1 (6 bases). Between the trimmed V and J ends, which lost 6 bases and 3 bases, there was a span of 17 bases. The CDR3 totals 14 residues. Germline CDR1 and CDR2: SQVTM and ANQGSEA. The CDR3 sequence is CSVGYRALDTEAFF. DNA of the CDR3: TGCAGCGTCGGTTACAGGGCGTTGGACACTGAAGCTTTCTTT.

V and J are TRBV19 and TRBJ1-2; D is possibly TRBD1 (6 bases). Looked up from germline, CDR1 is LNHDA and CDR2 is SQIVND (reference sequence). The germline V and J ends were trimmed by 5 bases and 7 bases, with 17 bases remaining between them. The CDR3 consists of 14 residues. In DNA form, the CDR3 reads TGTGCCAGTAGTGACTCAGGGGTGTGGAGTGGCTACACCTTC. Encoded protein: CASSDSGVWSGYTF.

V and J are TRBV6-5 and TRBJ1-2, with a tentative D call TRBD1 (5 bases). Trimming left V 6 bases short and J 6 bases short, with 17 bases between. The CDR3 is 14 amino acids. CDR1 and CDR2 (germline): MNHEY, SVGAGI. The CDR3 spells CASSRGGRVDGYTF. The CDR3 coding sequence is TGTGCCAGCAGCCGGGGCGGGAGGGTCGATGGCTACACCTTC.

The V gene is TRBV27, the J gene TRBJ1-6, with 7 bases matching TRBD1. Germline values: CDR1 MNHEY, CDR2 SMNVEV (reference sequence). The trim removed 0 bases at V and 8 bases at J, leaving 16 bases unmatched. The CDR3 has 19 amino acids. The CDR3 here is CASSLSGHSLTGLYSPLHF. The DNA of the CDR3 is TGTGCCAGCAGTTTATCGGGACACTCTTTGACAGGGTTATATTCACCCCTCCACTTT.

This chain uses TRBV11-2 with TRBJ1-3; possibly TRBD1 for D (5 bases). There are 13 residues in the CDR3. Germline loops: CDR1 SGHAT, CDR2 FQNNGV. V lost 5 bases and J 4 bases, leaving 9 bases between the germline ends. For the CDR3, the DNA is TGTGCCAGCAGCGGACGGGGGGGAAACACCATATATTTT. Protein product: CASSGRGGNTIYF.